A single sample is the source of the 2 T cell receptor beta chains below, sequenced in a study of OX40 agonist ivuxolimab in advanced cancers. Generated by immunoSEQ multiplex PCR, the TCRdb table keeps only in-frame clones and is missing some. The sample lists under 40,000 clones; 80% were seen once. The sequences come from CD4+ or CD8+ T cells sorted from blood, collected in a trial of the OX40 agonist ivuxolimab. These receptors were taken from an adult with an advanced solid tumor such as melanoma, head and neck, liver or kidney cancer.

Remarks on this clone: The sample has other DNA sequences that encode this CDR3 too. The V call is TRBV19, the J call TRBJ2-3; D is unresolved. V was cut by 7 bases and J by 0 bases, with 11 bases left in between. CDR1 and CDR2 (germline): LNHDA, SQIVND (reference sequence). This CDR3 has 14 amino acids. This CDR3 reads CASTAFSSTDTQYF. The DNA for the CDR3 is TGTGCCAGTACGGCTTTTTCTAGCACAGATACGCAGTATTTT.

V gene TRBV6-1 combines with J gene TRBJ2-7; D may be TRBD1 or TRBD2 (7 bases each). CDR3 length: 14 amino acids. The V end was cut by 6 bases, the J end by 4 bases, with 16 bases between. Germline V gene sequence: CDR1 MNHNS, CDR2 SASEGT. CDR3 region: CASRGGTDLYEQYF. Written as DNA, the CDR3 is TGTGCCAGCAGGGGGGGGACAGATCTTTACGAGCAGTACTTC.